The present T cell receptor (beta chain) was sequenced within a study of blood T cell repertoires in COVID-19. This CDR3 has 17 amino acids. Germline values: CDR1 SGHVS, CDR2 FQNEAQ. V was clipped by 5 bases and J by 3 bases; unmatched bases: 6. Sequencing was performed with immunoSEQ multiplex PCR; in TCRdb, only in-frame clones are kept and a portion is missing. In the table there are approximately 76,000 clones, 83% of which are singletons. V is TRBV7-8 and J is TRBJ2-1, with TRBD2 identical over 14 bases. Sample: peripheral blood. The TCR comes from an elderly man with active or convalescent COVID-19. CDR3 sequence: CASSPTGTSGGYNEQFF. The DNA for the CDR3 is TGTGCCAGCAGCCCAACGGGGACTAGCGGGGGCTACAATGAGCAGTTCTTC.